Reported below is one TCR beta chain. Its target is not known. This entry is derived from a study of blood T cells in healthy people across ages. Study-level points and caveats: Naive and antigen-experienced cells could not be conclusively compared, given unsorted PBMCs.

Per individual sample, total RNA of at least 5 micrograms was extracted. Germline CDR1 is SGHDN and CDR2 is FVKESK. CDR3 size: 15 residues. Trimming took off 3 bases at V and 2 bases at J, with 12 bases between the two ends. The second PCR ran about 6 to 11 cycles with a sample-barcoded 5' primer and J-beta primers. Each cDNA molecule carried a tag from a template-switch adaptor that contained 12 random nucleotides. TCRdb called the 5' RACE reads again in MiXCR, with one record for every CDR3 protein. The repertoire has about 680,000 distinct CDR3 sequences, 45% to 50% of them found once; the top ten carry 30% to 40%.

The chain joins TRBV14 to TRBJ2-3, with D uncertain. The sequenced material came from blood. The TCR sequence derives from a woman in her sixties in good health. In DNA form, the CDR3 reads TGTGCCAGCAGCCACAAGATGTGGTTCACAGATACGCAGTATTTT. This sequence encodes CASSHKMWFTDTQYF.